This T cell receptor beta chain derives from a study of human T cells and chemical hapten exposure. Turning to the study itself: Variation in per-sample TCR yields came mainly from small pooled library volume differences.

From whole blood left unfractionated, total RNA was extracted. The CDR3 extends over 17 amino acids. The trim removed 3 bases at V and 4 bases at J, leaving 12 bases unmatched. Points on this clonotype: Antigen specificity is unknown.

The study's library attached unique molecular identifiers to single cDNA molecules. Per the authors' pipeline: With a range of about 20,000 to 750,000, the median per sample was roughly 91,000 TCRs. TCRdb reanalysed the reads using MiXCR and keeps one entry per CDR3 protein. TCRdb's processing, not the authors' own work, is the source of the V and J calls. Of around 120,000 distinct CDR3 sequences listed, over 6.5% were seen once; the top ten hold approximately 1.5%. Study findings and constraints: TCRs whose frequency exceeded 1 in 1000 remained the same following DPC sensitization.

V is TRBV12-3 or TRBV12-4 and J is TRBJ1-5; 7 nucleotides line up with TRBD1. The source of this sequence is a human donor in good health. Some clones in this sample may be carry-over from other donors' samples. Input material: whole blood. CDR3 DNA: TGTGCCAGCAGTTTGTCCAGGGGACAGAGCAGGAATCAGCCCCAGCATTTT. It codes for CASSLSRGQSRNQPQHF.